This TCR beta chain derives from a study of somatic mutations in cytotoxic T cells in rheumatoid arthritis. Libraries were prepared by immunoSEQ multiplex PCR; TCRdb keeps only in-frame clonotypes and omits some of them. Here the sample spans approximately 6,400 clones, around three quarters being singletons. This clone turned up a few times. Germline CDR1 SGHDT, CDR2 YYEEEE. This CDR3 has 14 residues. Trimming took 2 bases from V and 3 from J; bases not matched to a gene: 1. The chain is built from TRBV5-6 and TRBJ1-1; 10 nucleotides agree with TRBD1. The receptor's source is a woman in her 70s with rheumatoid arthritis. Source: CD8+ T cells sorted from blood, taken at a follow-up visit. Written as DNA, the CDR3 is TGTGCCAGCAGCTTTGGGACAGGGGACACTGAAGCTTTCTTT. It encodes CASSFGTGDTEAFF. The whole variable domain, filled in from reference TRBV5-6 and TRBJ1-1, reads DAGVTQSPTHLIKTRGQQVTLRCSPKSGHDTVSWYQQALGQGPQFIFQYYEEEERQRGNFPDRFSGHQFPNYSSELNVNALLLGDSALYLCASSFGTGDTEAFFGQGTRLTVV.